This is a list of T cell receptor beta chains from one sample in a study of regulatory T cells in long-lasting Graves disease. MiXCR, run by TCRdb on the multiplex PCR reads, gives a single entry per CDR3 protein. The sample lists approximately 470,000 distinct CDR3 sequences, 15% to 20% occurring once. The same data also went into a second study, on T cells in Graves' hyperthyroidism and ophthalmopathy.

Sequences were derived from peripheral blood mononuclear cells (PBMCs), sampled at new diagnosis, from a patient treated with antithyroid drugs. These receptors all stem from a man aged 40-55 years with Graves disease. CDR3s include the opening cysteine and the closing phenylalanine or tryptophan. The D gene is left open where the match is weak. Part of the rows lack a size; the others show once, few, many or a class for expanded clones.

clone_size j_call d_call v_call cdr3_aa cdr3_nt
many TRBJ2-7 TRBD2 TRBV12-3/TRBV12-4 CASSFRTSGSYEQYF TGTGCCAGCAGTTTTAGGACTAGCGGCTCCTACGAGCAGTACTTC
once TRBJ2-2 TRBD2 TRBV2 CASSETSGSNTGELFF TGTGCCAGCAGTGAGACTAGCGGATCGAACACCGGGGAGCTGTTTTTT
- TRBJ2-5 TRBD2 TRBV14 CASSHQTSGALQETQYF TGTGCCAGCAGCCACCAAACTAGCGGTGCTTTACAAGAGACCCAGTACTTC
- TRBJ2-7 - TRBV6-2/TRBV6-3 CASSFVRTPLHEQYF TGTGCCAGCAGTTTTGTGCGGACCCCCCTCCACGAGCAGTACTTC
few TRBJ2-4 TRBD2 TRBV20-1 CSARRHGTSGLRVAKNIQYF TGCAGTGCTAGAAGGCACGGGACTAGCGGGTTACGGGTAGCCAAAAACATTCAGTACTTC
many TRBJ2-1 TRBD2 TRBV4-2 CASSQDPSGSSYNEQFF TGTGCCAGCAGCCAAGATCCTAGCGGGAGCTCCTACAATGAGCAGTTCTTC
- TRBJ2-1 TRBD2 TRBV10-3 CATSSSGSDNEQFF TGTGCCACCTCGTCTAGCGGGAGTGATAATGAGCAGTTCTTC
many TRBJ2-7 - TRBV12-3/TRBV12-4 CASSFLGPFYEQYF TGTGCCAGCAGTTTTTTAGGACCCTTCTACGAGCAGTACTTC
- TRBJ2-5 TRBD2 TRBV7-2 CASTGRGPGETQYF TGTGCCAGCACCGGGAGGGGTCCTGGGGAGACCCAGTACTTC
few TRBJ2-4 - TRBV7-9 CASSYGGDRSIQYF TGTGCCAGCAGTTACGGAGGGGACCGTAGCATTCAGTACTTC
- TRBJ2-3 TRBD1 TRBV7-8 CASSPSRGPTDTQYF TGTGCCAGCAGCCCTAGCAGGGGGCCCACAGATACGCAGTATTTT
few TRBJ2-1 - TRBV30 CAWSVLRADEQFF TGTGCCTGGAGTGTTCTGAGGGCAGATGAGCAGTTCTTC
many TRBJ2-2 - TRBV7-8 CASSPGSVELFF TGTGCCAGCAGTCCCGGGTCCGTGGAGCTGTTTTTT
- TRBJ2-7 - TRBV19 CASSLADGYEQYF TGTGCCAGTAGTCTTGCGGACGGCTACGAGCAGTACTTC
- TRBJ1-1 - TRBV6-5 CASSYSSLRAYTEAFF TGTGCCAGCAGTTACTCGAGCCTCAGGGCGTACACTGAAGCTTTCTTT
many TRBJ2-3 TRBD2 TRBV10-3 CAISARTSGSTDTQYF TGTGCCATCAGTGCCCGGACTAGCGGTAGCACAGATACGCAGTATTTT
- TRBJ2-7 TRBD1 TRBV19 CASSIRGRNEQYF TGTGCCAGTAGTATCAGGGGGCGGAACGAGCAGTACTTC
- TRBJ2-1 TRBD1 TRBV6-2/TRBV6-3 CASSYLGQGAGEQFF TGTGCCAGCAGTTACCTTGGACAGGGGGCAGGTGAGCAGTTCTTC
- TRBJ2-6 TRBD2 TRBV7-6 CASSYEPTLAGAGANVLTF TGTGCCAGCAGCTACGAGCCGACACTAGCGGGAGCTGGGGCCAACGTCCTGACTTTC
many TRBJ2-1 - TRBV2 CASSEYGTGSYNEQFF TGTGCCAGCAGTGAATACGGGACGGGATCGTACAATGAGCAGTTCTTC
many TRBJ2-7 - TRBV6-5 CASSYSIRAISSYEQYF TGTGCCAGCAGTTACTCGATTCGGGCGATTAGCTCCTACGAGCAGTACTTC
- TRBJ2-2 TRBD2 TRBV2 CASTLAGGDAGELFF TGTGCCAGCACACTAGCGGGAGGGGACGCCGGGGAGCTGTTTTTT
- TRBJ2-1 - TRBV18 CASSVGGQRRNNEQFF TGTGCCAGCTCCGTGGGGGGACAGAGGAGAAACAATGAGCAGTTCTTC
- TRBJ2-7 - TRBV25-1 CASSGQSYEQYF TGTGCCAGCAGTGGGCAGAGCTACGAGCAGTACTTC
many TRBJ1-6 - TRBV6-5 CASSSPRGTGNSPLHF TGTGCCAGCAGTTCCCCCCGTGGAACGGGGAATTCACCCCTCCACTTT